Reported below is one TCR beta chain. At least ten counts were recorded for this clonotype. Its antigen specificity is not known. Base qualities are not provided; no much larger clone lies one nucleotide away. The data were obtained in a study of identical twins (dated by TCRdb to 2016 to 2017). Turning to the overall study: To test whether fetal clonotypes persist, the study used deep sequencing on TCR alpha and beta repertoires from monozygotic twins, unrelated adults of various ages, and cord blood. Replicate twin experiments were performed at different times using different library preparation protocols to rule out contamination. On the study overall, not on this receptor specifically: Compared with coincidental sharing between unrelated individuals, out-of-frame TCR alpha sequences shared between twins showed an excess of sequences with low generation probability. Fewer insertions were carried by abundant cord blood beta clonotypes; a weaker similar trend was observed in young adult naive repertoires, while no such trend was observed in memory repertoires. The excess sharing between twins in beta out-of-frame sequences was weaker because fewer shared sequences reduced the signal-to-noise ratio. Zero-insertion analyses could be partly confounded by invariant T cells such as MAIT and iNKT, though diverse VJ usage argued against such confounding for most clonotypes. Because the same donors could not be followed over many years, the conclusions relied on cross-sectional statistical analysis. Out-of-frame TCR alpha sharing in monozygotic twins was systematically underestimated by recombination models, whereas sharing between unrelated individuals was in agreement with the recombination models.

The library was made by 5' RACE. Sequencing was performed on an Illumina HiSeq 2000. Template switching added a universal primer binding site, and the final cDNA carried a unique molecular identifier that allowed TCR cDNA molecules to be counted accurately. Specific primers in the conserved constant-segment region were used to synthesize first-strand cDNA for the TCR alpha and beta chains. Each cDNA library was double barcoded, with a SMART-Mk sample barcode plus Illumina barcodes, to control for contamination. TruSeq adapter sequences, together with Illumina sample barcodes, were added in two successive PCR steps. TCR alpha and beta cDNA libraries were sequenced on the Illumina HiSeq platform with custom primers. The study's processing was this. MiGEC was used to process raw reads and extract unique molecular identifiers, and MiXCR was used to find CDR3 positions. Recombination models were inferred per individual with the repgenHMM and IGoR tools using an EM algorithm. The analysis of shared clonotypes was done with the tcR package in R, with sharing normalized by the product of cloneset sizes. Out-of-frame nonproductive sequences were analyzed to study raw recombination free of thymic and clonal selection effects. TCRdb applied fastp at Q25 and MiXCR to the public reads, then kept only in-frame beta chains. Rows are combined by CDR3 protein, so each entry shows the most common genes and DNA. What appears here as the V and J calls and clone size reflects TCRdb's work, not the paper's. The sample includes 350,000 to 500,000 distinct CDR3 sequences, with about 18% observed a single time. The ten largest clonotypes hold around 10% of the sample.

There are 14 amino acids in the CDR3, from cysteine to phenylalanine inclusive. Here the CDR3 DNA is all that survives: 42 bases in frame from base 1. A distance of 12 bases separates the germline ends of V and J, which lose 4 bases and 2 bases respectively. Per the germline V gene, SGHRS is the CDR1 and YFSETQ is the CDR2. All donors were healthy Caucasians. Three unrelated non-twin adults were additionally sequenced: a male aged 18 to 30, a male aged 50 to 60 and a female aged 50 to 60. Miltenyi CD45RO+ enrichment and human naive T-cell isolation kits were used to isolate memory (CD45RO+) and naive T cells from PBMC.

Sequenced: naive T cells sorted from blood. The cell subset or site label for this specimen denotes: cells isolated with a human naive T-cell isolation kit. The origin of this receptor is a man over 45 in good health. The sequence is built from TRBV5-1 and TRBJ1-2, with TRBD1 as a weak D call on 6 bases. The CDR3 amino acid sequence is: CASSPDSLNYGYTF. The nucleotide sequence reads as follows: TGCGCCAGCAGCCCGGACAGCCTCAACTATGGCTACACCTTC.